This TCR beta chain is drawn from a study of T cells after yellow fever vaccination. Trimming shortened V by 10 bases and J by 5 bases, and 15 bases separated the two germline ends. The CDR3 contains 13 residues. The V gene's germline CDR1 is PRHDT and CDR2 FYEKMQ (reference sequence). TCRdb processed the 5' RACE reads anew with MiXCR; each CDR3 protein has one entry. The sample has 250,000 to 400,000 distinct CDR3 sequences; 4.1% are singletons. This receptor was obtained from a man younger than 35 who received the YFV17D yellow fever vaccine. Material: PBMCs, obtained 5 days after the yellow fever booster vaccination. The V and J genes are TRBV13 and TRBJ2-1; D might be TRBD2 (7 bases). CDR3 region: CANTVRGHNEQFF. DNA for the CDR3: TGTGCCAATACCGTGCGGGGGCACAATGAGCAGTTCTTC. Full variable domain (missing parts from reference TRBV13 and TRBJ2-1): AAGVIQSPRHLIKEKRETATLKCYPIPRHDTVYWYQQGPGQDPQFLISFYEKMQSDKGSIPDRFSAQQFSDYHSELNMSSLELGDSALYFCANTVRGHNEQFFGPGTRLTVL.